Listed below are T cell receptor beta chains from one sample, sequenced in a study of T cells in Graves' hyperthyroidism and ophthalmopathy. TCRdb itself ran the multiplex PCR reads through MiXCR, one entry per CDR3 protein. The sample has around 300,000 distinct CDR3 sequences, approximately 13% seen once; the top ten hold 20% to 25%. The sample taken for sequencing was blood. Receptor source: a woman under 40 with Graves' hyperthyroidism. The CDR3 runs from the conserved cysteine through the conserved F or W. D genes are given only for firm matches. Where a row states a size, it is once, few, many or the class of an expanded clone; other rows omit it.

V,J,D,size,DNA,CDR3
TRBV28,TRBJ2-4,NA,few,TGTGCCCACGGTGGAGGAACCAAAAACATTCAGTACTTC,CAHGGGTKNIQYF
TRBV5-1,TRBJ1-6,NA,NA,TGCGCCAGCAGCTTGGAATCAGGGGCCTCACCCCTCCACTTT,CASSLESGASPLHF
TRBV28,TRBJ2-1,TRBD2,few,TGTGCCAGCAGGAGGGAGGGTCTAGCGGGAGTCTACAATGAGCAGTTCTTC,CASRREGLAGVYNEQFF
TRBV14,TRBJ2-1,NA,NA,TGTGCCAGCAGCCAAGCTCGCGAGGGAGGTGATGAGCAGTTCTTC,CASSQAREGGDEQFF
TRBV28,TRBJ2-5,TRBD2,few,TGTGCCAGCAGTCCCTCGGGACGGCGGGGGGAGACCCAGTACTTC,CASSPSGRRGETQYF
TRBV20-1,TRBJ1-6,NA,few,TGCAGTACTATAAGAACCAAGGGTTCACCCCTCCACTTT,CSTIRTKGSPLHF
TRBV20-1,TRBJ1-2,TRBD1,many,TGCAGTGCTAGGGACAGGGAAAAGGGGGCCTATGGCTACACCTTC,CSARDREKGAYGYTF
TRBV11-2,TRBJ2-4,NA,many,TGTGCCAGCAGCTTAGCCAGGGGCAAAAACATTCAGTACTTC,CASSLARGKNIQYF
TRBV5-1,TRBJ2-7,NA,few,TGCGCCAGCAGCTTAAAACAGGGAACCTACGAGCAGTACTTC,CASSLKQGTYEQYF
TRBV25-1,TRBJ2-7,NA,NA,TGTGCCAGCAGTGGTAGCGGATGGTACGAGCAGTACTTC,CASSGSGWYEQYF
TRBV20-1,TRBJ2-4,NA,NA,TGCAGTGCTAGAGATCAGATGGAAGCGAACAAAAACATTCAGTACTTC,CSARDQMEANKNIQYF
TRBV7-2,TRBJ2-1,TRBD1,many,TGTGCCAGCAGCGACCGGACAGGGGCGGTTTACAATGAGCAGTTCTTC,CASSDRTGAVYNEQFF
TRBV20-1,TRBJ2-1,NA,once,TGCAGTGCTAGATCCCGGCAGCCACAGCAGTTCTTC,CSARSRQPQQFF
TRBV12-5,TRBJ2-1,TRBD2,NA,TGTGCTAGTGCCTCTCTCATTGGACCGGGACTAGCGGGAGGAGGCGTCTACAATGAGCAGTTCTTC,CASASLIGPGLAGGGVYNEQFF
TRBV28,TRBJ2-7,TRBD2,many,TGTGCCAGCAGGTCGAAACGACTAGCGGGGGCGTGGAGCCACGACGAGCAGTACTTC,CASRSKRLAGAWSHDEQYF
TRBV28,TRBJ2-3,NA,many,TGTGCCAGCAGTACTCCTCGGCTCCGGGACAAGAGCACAGATACGCAGTATTTT,CASSTPRLRDKSTDTQYF
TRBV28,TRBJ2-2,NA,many,TGTGCCAGCAGTTTCCCCTCACCCCCCCGACTAGTTGAGGGTTGGGAGCTGTTTTTT,CASSFPSPPRLVEGWELFF
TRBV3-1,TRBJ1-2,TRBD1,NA,TGTGCCGGCAGCCAAGAGCCGACAGGGCCCTATGGCTACACCTTC,CAGSQEPTGPYGYTF
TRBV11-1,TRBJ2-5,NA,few,TGTGCCAGCAGCTTAACAACTTTACTCGGTGGGGCAGAGACCCAGTACTTC,CASSLTTLLGGAETQYF
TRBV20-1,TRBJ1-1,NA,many,TGCAGTGCTAGAGCGGTAGAGTCAGGGGTAGTGTCAGGCACTGAAGCTTTCTTT,CSARAVESGVVSGTEAFF
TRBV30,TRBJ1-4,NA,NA,TGTGCCTGGAGCGTAGGCCCCCGCCTAACAACTAATGAAAAACTGTTTTTT,CAWSVGPRLTTNEKLFF
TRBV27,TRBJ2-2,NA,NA,TGTGCCAGCAGTTTATCGAATGCCGTCACCGGGGAGCTGTTTTTT,CASSLSNAVTGELFF
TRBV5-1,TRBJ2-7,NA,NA,TGCGCCGAACCCTCCGGGGCGTCCTACGAGCAGTACTTC,CAEPSGASYEQYF
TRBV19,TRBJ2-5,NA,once,TGTGCCAGTAGTATCCCAGGACTACACCAAGAGACCCAGTACTTC,CASSIPGLHQETQYF
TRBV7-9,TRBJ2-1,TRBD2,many,TGTGCCAGCAGCTTGGCGGGAGGAGCCTACAATGAGCAGTTCTTC,CASSLAGGAYNEQFF
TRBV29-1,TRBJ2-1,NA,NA,TGCAGCGTTTCCCCCCGTCTAAGCGAGCAGTTCTTC,CSVSPRLSEQFF
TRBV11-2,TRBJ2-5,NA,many,TGTGCCAGCAGCTATGATGGGAAGACCCAGTACTTC,CASSYDGKTQYF
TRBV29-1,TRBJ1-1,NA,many,TGCAGCGCAACCGACCCGCGGGGTTTGTTCACTGAAGCTTTCTTT,CSATDPRGLFTEAFF
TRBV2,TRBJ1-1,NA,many,TGTGCCAGCAGGGTAGATTTGGGGGGGAACACTGAAGCTTTCTTT,CASRVDLGGNTEAFF
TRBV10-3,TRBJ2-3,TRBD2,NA,TGTGCCATCAGTGAGTTACTAGCGAGCACAGATACGCAGTATTTT,CAISELLASTDTQYF
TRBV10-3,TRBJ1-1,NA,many,TGTGCCATCAGTGAAAGTGGTGGTGACAAAACCATGAACACTGAAGCTTTCTTT,CAISESGGDKTMNTEAFF
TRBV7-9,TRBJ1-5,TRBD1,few,TGTGCCAGCAGCTTAGATAGGGGGCCCAGCAATCAGCCCCAGCATTTT,CASSLDRGPSNQPQHF
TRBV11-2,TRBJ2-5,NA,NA,TGTGCCAGCAGGGAGGGTCCAATTCAGTACTTC,CASREGPIQYF
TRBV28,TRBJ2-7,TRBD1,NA,TGTGCCAGCAAAACAGGGGGCTACGAGCAGTACTTC,CASKTGGYEQYF
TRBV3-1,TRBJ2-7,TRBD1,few,TGTGCCAGCAGCCCTAGAGGACAGGGGGCTTACGAGCAGTACTTC,CASSPRGQGAYEQYF
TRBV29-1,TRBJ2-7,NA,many,TGCAGCGTTGGAAGCAGGTTGGACGAGCAGTACTTC,CSVGSRLDEQYF
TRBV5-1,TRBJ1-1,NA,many,TGCGCCAGCAGCTTCGGCCCTGTTACGAACACTGAAGCTTTCTTT,CASSFGPVTNTEAFF
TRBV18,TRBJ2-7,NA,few,TGTGCCAGCTCACGGACCGGCCAGGACGAGCAGTACTTC,CASSRTGQDEQYF
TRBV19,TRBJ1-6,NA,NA,TGTGCCAGTAGTATAGATCGTCAGTCACCCCTCCACTTT,CASSIDRQSPLHF
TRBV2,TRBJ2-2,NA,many,TGTGCCAGCAATGTGGACGGGGAGCTGTTTTTT,CASNVDGELFF
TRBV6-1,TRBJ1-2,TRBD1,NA,TGTGCCAGCAGCCTTACAGGGGGCGAGGGGGATAGAGGCTACACCTTC,CASSLTGGEGDRGYTF
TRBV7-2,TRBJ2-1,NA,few,TGTGCCAGCAGGCGAGGCGGAGGGCGAATCGAGCAGTTCTTC,CASRRGGGRIEQFF
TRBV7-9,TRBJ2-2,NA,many,TGTGCCAGCAGCTTTTCGGGCGGGGAGCTGTTTTTT,CASSFSGGELFF
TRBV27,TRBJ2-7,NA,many,TGTGCCAGCGCGGCAGGGGAACAGCAGTACTTC,CASAAGEQQYF
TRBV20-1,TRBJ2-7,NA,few,TGCAGTGCCCCCTTTTACGGGAGCCGCGAGCAGTACTTC,CSAPFYGSREQYF
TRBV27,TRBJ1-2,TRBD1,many,TGTGCCAGCAGTTTGTCCTCCCCCGACAGGGCGGGCTATGGCTACACCTTC,CASSLSSPDRAGYGYTF
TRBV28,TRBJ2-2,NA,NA,TGTGCCAGCAAGGAGGGCTCGAGGACCGGGGAGCTGTTTTTT,CASKEGSRTGELFF
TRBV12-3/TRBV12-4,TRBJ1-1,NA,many,TGTGCCAGCGGGGTGAACACTGAAGCTTTCTTT,CASGVNTEAFF
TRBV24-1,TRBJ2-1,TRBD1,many,TGTGCCACCTCTCGAGACAGGGCCAATGAGCAGTTCTTC,CATSRDRANEQFF